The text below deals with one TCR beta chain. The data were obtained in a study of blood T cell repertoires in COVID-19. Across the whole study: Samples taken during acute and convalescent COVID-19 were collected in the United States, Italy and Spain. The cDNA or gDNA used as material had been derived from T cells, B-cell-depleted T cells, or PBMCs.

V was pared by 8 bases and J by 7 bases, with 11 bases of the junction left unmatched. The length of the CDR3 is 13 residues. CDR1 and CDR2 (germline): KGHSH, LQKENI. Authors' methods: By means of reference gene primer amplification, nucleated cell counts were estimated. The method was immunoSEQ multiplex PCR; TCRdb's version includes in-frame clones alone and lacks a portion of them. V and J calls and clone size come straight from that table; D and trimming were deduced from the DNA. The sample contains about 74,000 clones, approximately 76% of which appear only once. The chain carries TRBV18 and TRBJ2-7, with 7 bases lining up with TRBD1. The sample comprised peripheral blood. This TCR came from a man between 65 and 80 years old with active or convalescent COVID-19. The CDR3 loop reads CASAREARGEQYF. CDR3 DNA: TGTGCCAGCGCCCGAGAGGCCAGGGGGGAGCAGTACTTC.